This TCR beta chain was observed in a study of beta chain features in type 1 diabetes (dated by TCRdb to the late 2010s). The study in broad terms: No differences in mean age, gender distribution, total cell number or subset yield were found between patients and healthy donors. Across all samples, fewer than 110,000,000 sorted cells were examined, and cell number per subset correlated strongly with RNA yield. The study compared the TCRB repertoires of sorted circulating CD4+ T cell subsets in recently diagnosed type 1 diabetes patients with those in matched healthy donors. Whereas all 28 donors provided naive and central memory subsets, regulatory and stem cell-like memory subsets were isolated from just 8 patients and about 8 healthy donors. Summary of the overall study and its limitations: Because cDNA rather than genomic DNA was sequenced, highly expressing activated cells could have been over-represented, although no difference in activation and CD3 levels was found between groups. Type 1 diabetes patients showed a moderate but significant shortening of TCRB CDR3 length in all four CD4+ subsets. Shorter templates might be favored by PCR, yet because patient and control samples were amplified and corrected together, any such skew would affect both groups equally. At VDJ recombination sites, type 1 diabetes patients had fewer insertions and more deleted nucleotides, which implies abnormalities in thymic rearrangement. Naive, central memory and regulatory TCRB repertoires appeared to be more similar among patients than among healthy donors. Only small numbers of individuals were included in the HLA sub-analyses, which left unresolved whether HLA type had any influence on TCRB rearrangement.

The entire isolated RNA was reverse transcribed using the High Capacity cDNA Reverse Transcription Kit, and thus expressed TCRB transcripts were sequenced. Deep immunoSEQ sequencing was performed on naive, central memory and regulatory T cell samples, with an average of around 3.4 million total reads per sample. Sorted cells were lysed in RLT buffer, and RNA was extracted using DNase-treated RNeasy Micro or Mini kits according to cell number. To prevent cross-contamination, every cell subset was processed on its own, while patient and healthy donor samples were processed together. The immunoSEQ multiplex PCR was used to amplify TCRB sequences from cDNA, yielding 87-bp fragments that span the CDR3 region. Sequencing of the amplicons was done on the Illumina HiSeq platform. Regarding the original processing steps: Synthetic template baselines were used to correct PCR bias computationally, reads within Hamming distance 2 were collapsed, and singletons that could not be merged were discarded. Reads were aligned against IMGT to assign V, D and J genes, CDR3 length and insertions or deletions at six rearrangement sites. Within each subset, clonotype counts were normalized to sorted cell number, after which true diversity and Gini coefficients were computed with the tcR R package. Repertoire sharing was quantified using the overlap coefficient calculated on TCRB nucleotide sequences. Out-of-frame TCRB sequences from naive cells were analyzed as a proxy for the pre-selection repertoire. TCRdb limited this immuneACCESS table to in-frame rearrangements with V and J called. A share of clones is missing; checked studies link under half to unresolved V genes, and the rest is unexplained. Clone size and V and J calls were adopted from that table, with D and trimming inferred from the DNA. This sample holds about 340,000 clones; around an eighth were observed only once. The ten largest clones add up to nearly 0.015% of the sample.

The CDR3 has 13 amino acids, counting the end cysteine and phenylalanine. Only the CDR3 DNA stays, 39 bases, in frame from base 1. Relative to germline, V is missing 4 bases and J is missing 5 bases, with 3 bases of the junction outside any gene match. From a lookup of the germline V gene, CDR1 and CDR2 are SGHRS and YFSETQ. A single peripheral blood draw of 95 to 150 mL on average was collected from each donor into heparinised tubes. A BD FACSAria II was used to sort naive, central memory, regulatory and stem cell-like memory CD4+ T cells with a panel that included CD45RO, CCR7, CD25, CD127, CD95 and CD27. A purity above 95% was achieved for all sorted populations. PBMCs were separated immediately by Lymphoprep density gradient centrifugation and were stained directly, without being cultured. So that batch effects would be minimized, each experiment stained and sorted samples in pairs, pairing one healthy donor with one patient.

With respect to this clone: What this receptor recognizes is not known. No quality values exist for individual bases; no much larger clone is one base distant.

Sequencing was carried out using naive CD4+ T cells from blood. What the cell subset or site label conveys for this sample: true naive CD4+ T cells. The rearranged chain carries TRBV5-1 and TRBJ1-2; 9 middle bases align to TRBD1. This TCR was recovered from a woman between 18 and 30 years old with type 1 diabetes. DNA sequence: TGCGCCAGCAGCGCGGACAGGGGTTATGGCTACACCTTC. Its amino acids are CASSADRGYGYTF.